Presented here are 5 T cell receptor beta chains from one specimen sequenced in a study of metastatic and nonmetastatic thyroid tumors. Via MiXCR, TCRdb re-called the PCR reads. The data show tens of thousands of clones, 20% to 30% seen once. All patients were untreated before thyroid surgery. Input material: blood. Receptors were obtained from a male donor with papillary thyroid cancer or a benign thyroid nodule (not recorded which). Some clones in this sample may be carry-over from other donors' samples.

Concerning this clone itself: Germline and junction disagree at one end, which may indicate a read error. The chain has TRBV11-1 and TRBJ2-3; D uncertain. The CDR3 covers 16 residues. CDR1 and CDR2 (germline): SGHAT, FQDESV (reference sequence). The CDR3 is CSSSLGVAASSDTQYF. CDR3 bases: TGTTCCAGCAGCTTAGGAGTTGCAGCGTCGTCCGATACGCAGTATTTT.

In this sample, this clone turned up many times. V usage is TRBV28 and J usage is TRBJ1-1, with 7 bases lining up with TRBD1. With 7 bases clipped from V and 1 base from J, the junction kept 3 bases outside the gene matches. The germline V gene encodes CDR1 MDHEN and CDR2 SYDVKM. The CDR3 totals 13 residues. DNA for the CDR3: TGTGCCAGCAACAGGGGTTGGAACACTGAAGCTTTCTTT. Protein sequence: CASNRGWNTEAFF.

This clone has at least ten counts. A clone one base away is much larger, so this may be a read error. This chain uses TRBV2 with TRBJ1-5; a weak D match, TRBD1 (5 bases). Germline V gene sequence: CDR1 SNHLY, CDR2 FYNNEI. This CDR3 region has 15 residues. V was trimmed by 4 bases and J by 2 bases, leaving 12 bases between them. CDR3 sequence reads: CASSGRTPGNQPQHF. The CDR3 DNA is TGTGCCAGCAGTGGCAGGACACCAGGCAATCAGCCCCAGCATTTT. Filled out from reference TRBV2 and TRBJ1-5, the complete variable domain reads EPEVTQTPSHQVTQMGQEVILRCVPISNHLYFYWYRQILGQKVEFLVSFYNNEISEKSEIFDDQFSVERPDGSNFTLKIRSTKLEDSAMYFCASSGRTPGNQPQHFGDGTRLSIL.

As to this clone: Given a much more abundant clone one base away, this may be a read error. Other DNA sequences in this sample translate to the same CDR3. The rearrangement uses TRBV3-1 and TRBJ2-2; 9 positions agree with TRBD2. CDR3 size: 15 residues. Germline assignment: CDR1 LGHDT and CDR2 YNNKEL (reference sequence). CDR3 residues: CASSQEIAGAGELFF. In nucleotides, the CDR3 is TGTGCCAGCAGCCAAGAGATAGCGGGAGCCGGTGAGCTGTTTTTT.

This CDR3 reads CASSQGASGSTDTQYF. CDR3 DNA sequence: TGCGCCAGCAGCCAAGGGGCTAGCGGGAGCACAGATACGCAGTATTTT. The genes are TRBV4-3 and TRBJ2-3; 8 nucleotides line up with TRBD2. Germline V gives CDR1 LGHNA, CDR2 YSLEER. CDR3 length: 16 amino acids. With 1 base clipped from V and 0 bases from J, the junction kept 3 bases outside the gene matches.